This T cell receptor beta chain was recorded in a study of shared clonotypes between healthy human individuals. Study-wide results and caveats: Non-shared clonotypes displayed generation probabilities falling below those of clonotypes present in all four donors. Investigators collected only blood, and repertoires in tissues likely differ. Shared across a handful of donors were around 5% of the naive CD4 clonotypes.

Worth noting for this clone: Its specificity is not known.

Donors, without exception, were Caucasian adults residing in Nashville, Tennessee. Data came from immunoSEQ multiplex PCR; TCRdb stores just in-frame clones and leaves some out. This sample carries 110,000 or so clones, around two thirds of them seen once, and the ten largest clones take around 25%. The germline gives CDR1 SGHRS, CDR2 YFSETQ. Trimming removed 0 bases from V and 1 base from J, with 13 bases in between. The CDR3 consists of 16 residues. Sequencing was done on a sample of memory CD8+ T cells sorted from blood. The subset denotes: CD45RO+ cells pooled with CCR7-negative TemRA cells. This TCR came from a woman aged 30 to 39 in good health. The rearrangement uses TRBV5-1 and TRBJ1-1; D remains ambiguous. As DNA, the CDR3 is TGCGCCAGCAGCTTGGTCGTCCGGGTACCGAACACTGAAGCTTTCTTT. Its translation is CASSLVVRVPNTEAFF.